Below, one T cell receptor beta chain is given with its context. CDR1 is SNHLY, CDR2 FYNNEI, per germline. The CDR3 is 15 amino acids. V was pared by 6 bases and J by 0 bases, with 11 bases between. The entry originates in a study of blood T cell repertoires in COVID-19. Sequenced by immunoSEQ multiplex PCR; TCRdb stores in-frame clones only, minus some. The table records roughly 160,000 clones, just under 85% of them present only once. Sequenced: peripheral blood. V and J are TRBV2 and TRBJ1-4, with a weak D call TRBD1 (5 bases). The TCR originated in a woman of 80 years or more with COVID-19, enrolled during active disease. In nucleotides, the CDR3 is TGTGCCAGCAGATCGGGGGTTGCAACTAATGAAAAACTGTTTTTT. This sequence encodes CASRSGVATNEKLFF.